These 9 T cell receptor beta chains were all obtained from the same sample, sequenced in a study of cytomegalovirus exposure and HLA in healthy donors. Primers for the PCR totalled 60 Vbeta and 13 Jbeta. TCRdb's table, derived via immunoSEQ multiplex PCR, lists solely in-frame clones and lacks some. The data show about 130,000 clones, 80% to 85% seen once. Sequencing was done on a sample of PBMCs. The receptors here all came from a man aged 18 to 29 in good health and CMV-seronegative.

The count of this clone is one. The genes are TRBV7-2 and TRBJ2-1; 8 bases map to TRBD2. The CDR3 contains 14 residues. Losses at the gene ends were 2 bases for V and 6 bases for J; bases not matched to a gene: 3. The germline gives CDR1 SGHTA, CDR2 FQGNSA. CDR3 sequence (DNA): TGTGCCAGCAGCTTAACTAGCGGATCCAATGAGCAGTTCTTC. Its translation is CASSLTSGSNEQFF.

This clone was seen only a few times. The CDR3 loop is CASSPTGLLRDTGELFF. The CDR3 coding sequence is TGTGCCAGCAGCCCGACAGGGCTTCTACGGGACACCGGGGAGCTGTTTTTT. The chain has TRBV7-6 and TRBJ2-2; 7 bases line up with TRBD1. The CDR3 sequence is 17 residues long. Germline V gene data show CDR1 as SGHVS and CDR2 as FNYEAQ. V shed 5 bases, J shed 3 bases, and the junction held 12 bases outside the gene matches. The whole variable domain, remainder taken from reference TRBV7-6 and TRBJ2-2, is GAGVSQSPRYKVTKRGQDVALRCDPISGHVSLYWYRQALGQGPEFLTYFNYEAQQDKSGLPNDRFSAERPEGSISTLTIQRTEQRDSAMYRCASSPTGLLRDTGELFFGEGSRLTVL.

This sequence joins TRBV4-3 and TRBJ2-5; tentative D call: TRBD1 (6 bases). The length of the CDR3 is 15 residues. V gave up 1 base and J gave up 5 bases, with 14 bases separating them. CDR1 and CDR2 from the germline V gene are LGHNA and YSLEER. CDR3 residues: CASSQVVGHRETQYF. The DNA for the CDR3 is TGCGCCAGCAGCCAAGTCGTGGGACATCGGGAGACCCAGTACTTC.

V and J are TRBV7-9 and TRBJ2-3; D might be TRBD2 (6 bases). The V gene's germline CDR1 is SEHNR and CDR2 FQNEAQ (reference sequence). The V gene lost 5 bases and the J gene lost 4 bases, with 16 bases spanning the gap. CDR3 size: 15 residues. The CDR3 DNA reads TGTGCCAGCAGCCAACTCGCCGGGGGTCCAGATACGCAGTATTTT. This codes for CASSQLAGGPDTQYF.

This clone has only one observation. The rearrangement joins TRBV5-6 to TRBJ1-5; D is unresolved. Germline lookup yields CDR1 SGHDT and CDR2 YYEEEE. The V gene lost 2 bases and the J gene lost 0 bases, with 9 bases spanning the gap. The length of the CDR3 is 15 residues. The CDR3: CASSLLGSSNQPQHF. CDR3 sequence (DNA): TGTGCCAGCAGCTTATTGGGGAGTAGCAATCAGCCCCAGCATTTT.

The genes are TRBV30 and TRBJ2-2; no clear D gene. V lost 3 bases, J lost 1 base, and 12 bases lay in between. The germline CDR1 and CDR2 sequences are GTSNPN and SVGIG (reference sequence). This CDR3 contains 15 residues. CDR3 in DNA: TGTGCCTGGAGAGGCGCAGGAAGGAACACCGGGGAGCTGTTTTTT. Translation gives CAWRGAGRNTGELFF.

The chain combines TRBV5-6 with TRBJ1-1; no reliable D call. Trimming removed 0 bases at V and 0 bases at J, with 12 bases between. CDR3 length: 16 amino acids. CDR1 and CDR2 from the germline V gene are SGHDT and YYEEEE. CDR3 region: CASSLGPGGMNTEAFF. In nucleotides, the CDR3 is TGTGCCAGCAGCTTGGGTCCAGGAGGCATGAACACTGAAGCTTTCTTT.

The CDR3 DNA sequence: TGCGCCAGCAGCCCCCTGATGGGGGGTTCCTACGAGCAGTACTTC. Residues: CASSPLMGGSYEQYF. J is TRBJ2-7 and V is TRBV5-1, with D possibly TRBD2 on 6 matching bases. Trimming shortened V by 4 bases and J by 1 base, and 15 bases separated the two germline ends. CDR1 is SGHRS, CDR2 YFSETQ, per germline. This CDR3 is 15 amino acids long.

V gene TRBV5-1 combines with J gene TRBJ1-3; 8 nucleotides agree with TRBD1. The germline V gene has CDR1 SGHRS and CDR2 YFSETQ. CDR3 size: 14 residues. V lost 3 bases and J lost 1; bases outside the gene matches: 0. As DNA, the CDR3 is TGCGCCAGCAGCTGGACAGGGTCTGGAAACACCATATATTTT. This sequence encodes CASSWTGSGNTIYF.